This T cell receptor beta chain derives from a study of cytomegalovirus exposure and HLA in healthy donors. V was clipped by 2 bases and J by 4 bases; unmatched bases: 4. The CDR3 is 16 residues long. Germline-derived CDR1 and CDR2 are SGHTA and FQGTGA. It was with 60 Vbeta and 13 Jbeta primers that the PCR ran. TCRdb keeps only in-frame clones here, not all; method: immunoSEQ multiplex PCR. The sample records about 190,000 clones, less than 90% being singletons. Concerning this clone: Antigen unknown.

Study conclusions and caveats: The study put roughly 160 TCR beta chains on its list as cytomegalovirus-associated.

The J gene is TRBJ2-3, the V gene TRBV7-3; 12 bases agree with TRBD2. Sequenced material: PBMCs. The clonotype originates from a young woman in good health and CMV-seronegative. The CDR3 reads CASSLSGTSGSDTQYF. CDR3 bases: TGTGCCAGCAGCTTATCCGGGACTAGCGGGTCAGATACGCAGTATTTT. The full variable domain, rest sourced from reference TRBV7-3 and TRBJ2-3, is GAGVSQTPSNKVTEKGKYVELRCDPISGHTALYWYRQSLGQGPEFLIYFQGTGAADDSGLPNDRFFAVRPEGSVSTLKIQRTERGDSAVYLCASSLSGTSGSDTQYFGPGTRLTVL.